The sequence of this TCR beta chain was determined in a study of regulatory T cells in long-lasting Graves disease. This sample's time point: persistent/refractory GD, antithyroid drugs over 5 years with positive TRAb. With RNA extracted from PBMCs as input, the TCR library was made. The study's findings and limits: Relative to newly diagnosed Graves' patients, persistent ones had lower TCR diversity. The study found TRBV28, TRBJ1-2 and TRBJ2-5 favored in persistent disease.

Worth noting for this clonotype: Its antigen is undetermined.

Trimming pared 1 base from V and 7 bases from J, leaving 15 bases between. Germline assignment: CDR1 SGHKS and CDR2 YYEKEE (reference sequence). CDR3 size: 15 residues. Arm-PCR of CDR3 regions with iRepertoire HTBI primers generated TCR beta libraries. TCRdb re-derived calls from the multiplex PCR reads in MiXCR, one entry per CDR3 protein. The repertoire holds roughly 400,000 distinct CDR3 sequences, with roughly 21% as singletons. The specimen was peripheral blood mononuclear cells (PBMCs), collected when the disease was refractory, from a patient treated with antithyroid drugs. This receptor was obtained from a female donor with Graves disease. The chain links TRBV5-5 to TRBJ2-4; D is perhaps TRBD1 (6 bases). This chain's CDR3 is CASSLFQGRGNIQYF. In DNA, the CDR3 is TGTGCCAGCAGCTTGTTCCAGGGGCGAGGCAACATTCAGTACTTC.